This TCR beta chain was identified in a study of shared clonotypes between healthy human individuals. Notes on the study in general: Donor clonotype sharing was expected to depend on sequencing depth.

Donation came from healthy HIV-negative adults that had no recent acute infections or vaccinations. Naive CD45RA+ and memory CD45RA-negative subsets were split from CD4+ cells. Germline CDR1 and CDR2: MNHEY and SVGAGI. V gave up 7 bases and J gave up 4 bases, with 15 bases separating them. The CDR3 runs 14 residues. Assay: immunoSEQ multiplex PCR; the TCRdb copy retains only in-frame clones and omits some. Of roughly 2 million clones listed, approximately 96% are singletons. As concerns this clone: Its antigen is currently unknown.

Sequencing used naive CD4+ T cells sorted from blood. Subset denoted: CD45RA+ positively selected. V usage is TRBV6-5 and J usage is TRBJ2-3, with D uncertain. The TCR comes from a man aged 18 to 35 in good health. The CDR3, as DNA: TGTGCCAGCACCCTACCGGGTCGGCCAGATACGCAGTATTTT. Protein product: CASTLPGRPDTQYF.